The entry that follows covers one TCR beta chain sequence. The data originate from a study of blood T cell repertoires in COVID-19. About the study: Acute and convalescent COVID-19 specimens originated in the United States, Italy and Spain. T cells, B-cell-depleted T cells, or PBMCs supplied cDNA or gDNA.

In the original analysis: Scientists estimated how many nucleated cells there were by amplifying reference gene primers. Repertoires were generated with immunoSEQ multiplex PCR, while TCRdb's copy carries only in-frame clones and drops some. Clonal size and the V and J genes are those of that table, whereas D and trimming came from the DNA. The sample carries about 60,000 clones, around 90% recorded once. Germline values: CDR1 KGHSH, CDR2 LQKENI. The CDR3 length is 14 residues. Trimming pared 3 bases from V and 6 bases from J, leaving 11 bases between. This clonotype was obtained from a man aged 60 to 69 with acute or convalescent COVID-19. What was sequenced was peripheral blood. The V call is TRBV18, the J call TRBJ2-2, with TRBD2 as a possible D gene (5 bases). The CDR3 coding sequence is TGTGCCAGCTCACCGTGGACTGGACCCGGGGAGCTGTTTTTT. The encoded protein is CASSPWTGPGELFF.